The present entry profiles one T cell receptor (beta chain) with its context. Its specific antigen is unknown. No base-level quality is on record; no much larger clone is a single base apart. The data were obtained in a study of cytomegalovirus exposure and HLA in healthy donors (dated by TCRdb to 2016 to 2017). For the wider study: An earlier analysis of roughly 500 of the donors reported 276 Gb of sequence data and 117 million unique TCR beta sequences obtained from around 190 million T cells. An early release covering around 630 HLA-typed donors comprised approximately 290 gigabases of sequencing data and tens of millions of unique TCR sequences. Of the 398 genotyped donors, about 84% fell in the genetic ancestry cluster associated with self-reported Caucasian donors. The study was designed to test whether signatures of past pathogen exposure could be identified by cataloging public T cell receptors. Using immunosequencing, the study profiled T cell repertoires from 500 to 800 subjects and related those repertoires to cytomegalovirus serostatus. Besides the first cohort of some 670 subjects, a separate validation cohort made up of roughly 130 different subjects was used. To predict cytomegalovirus infection status, the study combined high-throughput TCR immunosequencing, statistical association of individual TCRs with disease status, and machine learning. A later analysis re-examined previously published TCR beta repertoires from 610 or so donors and added high-resolution HLA genotyping to investigate patterns of TCR occurrence. The later analysis used no new phenotypic data to find candidate immune exposures, relying instead on TCR beta sequences and their occurrence across donors. An earlier analysis of around 640 of the donors used high-throughput TCR beta sequencing to judge whether each TCR beta V gene segment behaved as functional or pseudogenic. Alongside the repertoire data, information on donor age, sex, ethnicity and CMV serostatus was compiled. Genome-wide SNP genotypes for about 55% of the roughly 670 donors were used in a later genetic analysis, which treated that subset as a discovery cohort. All discovery cohort repertoires had been generated on a single sequencing platform. Both class I and class II loci were covered by HLA typing, at four-digit resolution. The number of typed donors differed by locus: about 620-640 for A, B, C, DRB1 and DQB1; approximately 520 for DQA1; 606 for DPA1; and around 490 for DPB1. Roughly five DR-DQ haplotypes were treated as single units for association and clustering because of strong linkage in the cohort. Across approximately 420 genotyped donors of the cohort, an average of 235,054 unique TCR beta nucleotide sequences per donor were sequenced, and approximately 17% of those sequences were non-productive. General conclusions and limits of the study: The 87-base-pair reads could not distinguish some IMGT-functional V segments, including TRBV6-2 and TRBV6-3, so those segments were excluded. Some 15 rarely observed V segments, including chromosome 9 orphons, were excluded from the earlier analysis of about 500 of the donors because counts were too low. In a later analysis, 16,951 TCR beta sequences were associated with specific HLA alleles at a false discovery rate of 0.05. According to a later analysis, TCR association rates differed among HLA loci, with DRB1 alleles showing the most associated TCRs and HLA-C alleles showing the fewest. Correlated functional status among segregating V segments might reflect linkage disequilibrium, but an unknown experimental factor could not be ruled out. In a later analysis, most CMV-associated TCR beta chains were found to appear HLA-restricted, with HLA associations seemingly driven largely by CMV exposure. A later genetic analysis reported fewer N-insertions in productive TCRs among donors in an Asian-associated ancestry cluster than the roughly 670-donor mean. In the study, approximately 150 TCR beta chains were listed as associated with cytomegalovirus. Across donors, most TCR sequences were observed very rarely, whereas some public TCRs were present in many individuals. Presence/absence analyses assumed roughly uniform sequencing depth across donors, an assumption that may not hold. The classifier was reported to diagnose cytomegalovirus status with high specificity and sensitivity in both the original cohort and the validation cohort. For the cohort, immune exposure information was limited to CMV serostatus. HLA typing was unavailable for some donors at each locus, so association tests used only the typed subset. Compared with equally common non-associated chains, HLA-associated TCR beta chains in a later analysis were more clonally expanded and had lower generation probabilities. In a later genetic analysis, a missense DCLRE1C variant was associated with V-gene and J-gene trimming of TCR beta chains, and the association was replicated in an independent cohort. A cluster of highly shared sequence variants was judged likely to represent a technical artifact of the sequencing pipeline. An earlier analysis of 450 to 750 of the donors showed that most TCR beta V segments appeared in productive rearrangements either about 90% or about 30% of the time, which broadly matched IMGT annotations. A further reported finding was that TCR beta sequences accurately predicted the HLA-A and HLA-B alleles for most subjects in the first cohort. When HLA alleles, especially DR and DQ, strongly co-occurred, TCR associations were difficult to assign to individual alleles. In vitro tests confirmed that three of the cytomegalovirus-associated TCR beta chains recognize cytomegalovirus antigens. The authors suggested that the approach could potentially be generalized to other disease states and immunological phenotypes. In a later analysis, several top co-occurrence clusters were reported to appear linked to parvovirus B19, influenza, CMV and Epstein-Barr virus. The cohort was sequenced for TCR beta chains only, and without alpha or paired-chain data the features that could be detected were limited.

The library was made by the immunoSEQ multiplex PCR assay. For the multiplex PCR, a mixture combining 60 forward primers for TCR Vbeta segments and 13 reverse primers for TCR Jbeta segments was used. A multiplex PCR assay on genomic DNA amplified the CDR3 region of rearranged TCR beta genes. Amplified TCR beta libraries were sequenced as 87-base-pair reads on the Illumina HiSeq System. The authors processed their data as follows. A later analysis tallied tens of millions of unique TCR beta chains across the 610 or so repertoires, and some 10 million of those chains were shared by two or more donors. Raw reads were error-corrected and collapsed into unique sequences by a nearest-neighbor algorithm in which closely related sequences were merged to remove PCR and sequencing errors. Alignment of CDR3 sequences to IMGT reference sequences was used to assign V, D and J gene segments. For a sequence to be retained, a match of at least six nucleotides was required to both a V gene segment and a J gene segment. A rearrangement was called productive if the CDR3 had no stop codons and remained in frame with V and J, and every other rearrangement was called non-productive. Following IMGT convention, CDR3 was defined as the stretch from the second conserved V-encoded cysteine up to the conserved J-encoded phenylalanine. Sequences without an unambiguous match to a single V gene segment were excluded from the earlier analysis of about 600 of the donors. An earlier analysis of 587 of the donors classified V segments as functional when productive rearrangements were above 56.7% and as segregating when the standard deviation between donors was above 5%. To diagnose cytomegalovirus status from the catalog of TCR beta chain sequences, a statistical classification framework was built. In a later analysis, TCR nucleotide sequences were compared against IMGT/GENE-DB human TR gene sequences so that V and J genes could be assigned. A later analysis assigned CDR3 sequences and most-parsimonious VDJ recombination scenarios with the TCRdist pipeline. A later analysis defined each TCR beta chain by its CDR3 amino acid sequence plus V-gene family, and excluded reads lacking a unique V-gene family. To address suspected cross-contamination and a sequencing artifact, a later analysis removed some 620 highly shared, low-generation-probability nucleotide sequences. In a later analysis, a clonal expansion index was calculated for each public chain from normalized within-repertoire ranks of inferred template counts. A later analysis computed generation probabilities with a VDJ recombination model fitted to out-of-frame rearrangements, and checked the results against IGoR. In a later analysis, hypergeometric tests were used to score TCR-TCR, TCR-HLA and TCR-CMV co-occurrence, with a repertoire-size bias correction applied to TCR pairs. False discovery rates were estimated in a later analysis by permuting HLA or CMV assignments 20 times. A later analysis grouped co-occurring TCRs with DBSCAN, adding TCRdist sequence similarity when clustering within HLA-allele-positive subsets. Repertoires with fewer than 30,000 or more than 120,000 public chains were left out of co-occurrence clustering, as were roughly five repertoires with anomalous nucleotide sharing. This immuneACCESS table, as held by TCRdb, lists in-frame sequences with V and J called but not all clones. Of the missing ones, under half trace to an unresolved V gene in checked studies; the others have no known cause. V and J calls plus clone size are reproduced from that table; the DNA served to infer D and trimming. The sample profile shows 200,000 or so clones; approximately 78% of them were found once. Of the sample, approximately 2.9% is held by the ten largest clones.

In total, fewer than 750 healthy bone marrow donors made up the cohort. All cohort members were sampled while nominally healthy, although unrecorded immune exposures were likely present. The donor was CMV seronegative and belonged to the group of around 400 seronegative cohort members. Each donor provided a peripheral blood sample, and peripheral blood mononuclear cells were used for TCR beta sequencing. The Qiagen DNeasy Blood Extraction Kit was used to extract genomic DNA from the blood cell samples. Trimming removed 6 bases from V and 6 bases from J, leaving 15 bases between the germline ends. Including the terminal cysteine and phenylalanine, the CDR3 comprises 14 residues. The sequence is cut down to CDR3 DNA, 42 bases in frame from base 1. Reading the germline V gene gives CDR1 MDHEN and CDR2 SYDVKM.

The clonotype comes from a young man in good health and CMV-seronegative. The chain was built from TRBV28 and TRBJ2-1, with a tentative D gene TRBD2 over 6 matching bases. Material: PBMCs. The DNA sequence is as follows: TGTGCCAGCAGGGCCGGAGGGCCGGGCAATGAGCAGTTCTTC. Its protein is CASRAGGPGNEQFF.